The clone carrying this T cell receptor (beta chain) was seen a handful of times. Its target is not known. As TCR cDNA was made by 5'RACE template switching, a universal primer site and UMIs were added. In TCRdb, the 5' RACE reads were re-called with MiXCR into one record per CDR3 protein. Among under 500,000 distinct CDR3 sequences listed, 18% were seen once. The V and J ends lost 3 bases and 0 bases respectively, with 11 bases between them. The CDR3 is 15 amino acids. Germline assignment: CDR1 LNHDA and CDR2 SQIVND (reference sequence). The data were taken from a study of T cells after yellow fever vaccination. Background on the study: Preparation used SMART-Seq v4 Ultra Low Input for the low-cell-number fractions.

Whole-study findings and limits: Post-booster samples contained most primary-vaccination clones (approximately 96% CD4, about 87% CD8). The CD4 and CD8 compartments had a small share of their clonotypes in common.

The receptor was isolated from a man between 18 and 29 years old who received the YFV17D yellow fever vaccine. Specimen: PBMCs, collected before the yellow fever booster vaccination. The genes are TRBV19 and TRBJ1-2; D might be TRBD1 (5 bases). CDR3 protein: CASSIWAGSNYGYTF. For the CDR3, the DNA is TGTGCCAGTAGTATTTGGGCAGGGTCTAACTATGGCTACACCTTC.